This T cell receptor beta chain comes out of a study of OX40 agonist ivuxolimab in advanced cancers. Regarding the study as a whole: Researchers did not determine the expanded peripheral T cells' antigen specificity.

Notes on this clone: Antigen: not known.

TCRdb's table, derived via immunoSEQ multiplex PCR, lists solely in-frame clones and lacks some. In the table there are approximately 20,000 clones, approximately 80% of which are singletons. Germline V gene lookup returns CDR1 LNHDA and CDR2 SQIVND (reference sequence). The CDR3 sequence is 13 residues long. The germline V and J ends were trimmed by 7 bases and 2 bases, with 10 bases remaining between them. Baseline was the first blood sampling point, followed by cycle 4 day 1 and cycle 7 day 1. The chain employs TRBV19 and TRBJ2-3; D possibly corresponds to TRBD2 (6 bases). The material sequenced was CD4+ or CD8+ T cells sorted from blood, taken in a trial of the OX40 agonist ivuxolimab. The origin of this receptor is an adult with an advanced solid tumor such as melanoma, head and neck, liver or kidney cancer. The CDR3 spells CASKDYNTDTQYF. In nucleotides, the CDR3 is TGTGCCAGTAAGGACTATAACACAGATACGCAGTATTTT.